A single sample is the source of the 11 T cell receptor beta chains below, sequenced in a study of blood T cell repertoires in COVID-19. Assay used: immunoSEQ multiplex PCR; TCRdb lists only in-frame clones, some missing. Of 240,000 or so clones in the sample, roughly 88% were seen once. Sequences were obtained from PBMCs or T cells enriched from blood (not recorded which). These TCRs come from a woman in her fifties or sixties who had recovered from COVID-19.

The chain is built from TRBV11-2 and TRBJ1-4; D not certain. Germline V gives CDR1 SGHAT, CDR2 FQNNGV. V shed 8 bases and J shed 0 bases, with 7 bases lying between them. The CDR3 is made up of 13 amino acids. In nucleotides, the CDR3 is TGTGCCAGCTCTAAGTCAACTAATGAAAAACTGTTTTTT. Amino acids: CASSKSTNEKLFF. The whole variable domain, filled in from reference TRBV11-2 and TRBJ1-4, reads EAGVAQSPRYKIIEKRQSVAFWCNPISGHATLYWYQQILGQGPKLLIQFQNNGVVDDSQLPKDRFSAERLKGVDSTLKIQPAKLEDSAVYLCASSKSTNEKLFFGSGTQLSVL.

The CDR3 bases are TGTGCCTCTCCCCTCACCGACACCCCGTCGGGATTCATTCAGTACTTC. It codes for CASPLTDTPSGFIQYF. The chain links TRBV24-1 to TRBJ2-4; possible D gene TRBD2, 5 bases. The CDR3 spans 16 residues. The ends were cut back, 12 bases at V and 9 bases at J, with 29 bases in the middle. Germline-derived CDR1 and CDR2 are KGHDR and SFDVKD.

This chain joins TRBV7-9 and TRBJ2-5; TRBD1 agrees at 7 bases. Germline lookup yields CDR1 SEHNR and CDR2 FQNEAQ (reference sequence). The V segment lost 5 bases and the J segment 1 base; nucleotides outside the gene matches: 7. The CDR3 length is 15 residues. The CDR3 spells CASSLRDSLQETQYF. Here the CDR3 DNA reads TGTGCCAGCAGCCTCCGGGACAGCCTCCAAGAGACCCAGTACTTC.

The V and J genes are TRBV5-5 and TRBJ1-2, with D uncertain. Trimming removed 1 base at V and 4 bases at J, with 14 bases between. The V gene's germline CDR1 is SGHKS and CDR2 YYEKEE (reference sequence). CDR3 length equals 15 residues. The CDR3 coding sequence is TGTGCCAGCAGCTTGACCGTGGCGGGTGGCTATGGCTACACCTTC. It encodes CASSLTVAGGYGYTF.

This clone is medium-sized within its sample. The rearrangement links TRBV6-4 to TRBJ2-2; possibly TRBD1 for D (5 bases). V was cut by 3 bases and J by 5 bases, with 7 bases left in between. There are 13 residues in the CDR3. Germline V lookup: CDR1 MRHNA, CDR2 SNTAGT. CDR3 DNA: TGTGCCAGCAGTGAAAGGACAACCGGGGAGCTGTTTTTT. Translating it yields CASSERTTGELFF.

The CDR3 nucleotides read TGTGCCAGCAGCTTAGAACGGGGTCAGCCCCAGCATTTT. It codes for CASSLERGQPQHF. The chain is built from TRBV11-2 and TRBJ1-5, with D unclear. There are 13 residues in the CDR3. Trimming pared 0 bases from V and 6 bases from J, leaving 6 bases between. The germline CDR1 and CDR2 sequences are SGHAT and FQNNGV.

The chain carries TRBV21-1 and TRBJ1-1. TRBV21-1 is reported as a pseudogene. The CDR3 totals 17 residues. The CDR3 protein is CASSIQLGEVMNTEAFF. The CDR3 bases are TGTGCCAGCAGCATACAACTGGGGGAGGTGATGAACACTGAAGCTTTCTTT.

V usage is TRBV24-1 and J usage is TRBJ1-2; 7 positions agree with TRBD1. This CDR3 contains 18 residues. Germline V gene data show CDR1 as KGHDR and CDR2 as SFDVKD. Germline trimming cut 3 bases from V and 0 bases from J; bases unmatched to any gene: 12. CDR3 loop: CATSDGLGQVIANYGYTF. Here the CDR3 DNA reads TGTGCCACCAGTGATGGCCTCGGACAGGTCATAGCTAACTATGGCTACACCTTC.

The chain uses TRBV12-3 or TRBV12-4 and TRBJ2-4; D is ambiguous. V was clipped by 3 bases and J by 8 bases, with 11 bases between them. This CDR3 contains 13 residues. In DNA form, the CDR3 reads TGTGCCAGCAGTTTTTCCCGAGGCGACATTCAGTACTTC. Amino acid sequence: CASSFSRGDIQYF.

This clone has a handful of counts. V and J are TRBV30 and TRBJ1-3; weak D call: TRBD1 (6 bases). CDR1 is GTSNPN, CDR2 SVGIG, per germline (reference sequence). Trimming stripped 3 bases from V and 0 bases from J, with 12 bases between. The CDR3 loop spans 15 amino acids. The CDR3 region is CAWRNRELSGNTIYF. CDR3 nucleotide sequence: TGTGCCTGGAGAAACAGGGAACTCTCTGGAAACACCATATATTTT.

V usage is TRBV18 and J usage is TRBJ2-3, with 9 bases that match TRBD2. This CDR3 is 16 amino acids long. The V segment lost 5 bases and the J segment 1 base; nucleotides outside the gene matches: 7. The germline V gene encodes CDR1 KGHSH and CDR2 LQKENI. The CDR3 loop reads CASSEFRTSGTDTQYF. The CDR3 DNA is TGTGCCAGCTCAGAATTTAGGACTAGCGGCACAGATACGCAGTATTTT.